The rows below give T cell receptor beta chains drawn from one sample of a study of blood T cell repertoires in COVID-19. Here immunoSEQ multiplex PCR was the method, and the copy in TCRdb shows in-frame clones only, minus some. The sample consists of 290,000 or so clones, 80% to 85% of them appearing once. Material: PBMCs or T cells enriched from blood (not recorded which). Source of these receptors: a man aged 35 to 55 who had been exposed to COVID-19. CDR3s leave out the opening cysteine and the closing phenylalanine or tryptophan. The D gene is left open where the match is weak.

>TRBV27|TRBJ1-2|TRBD1
ASSQGTGLTNYGYT
>TRBV19|TRBJ2-6|NA
ASRQQAGANVLT
>TRBV7-2|TRBJ1-4|NA
ASELRPTGTNEKLF
>TRBV14|TRBJ2-3|TRBD2
ASSHRTPRLAGGTTDTQY
>TRBV10-3|TRBJ1-6|TRBD1
AISEDRGHSSPLH
>TRBV5-1|TRBJ1-2|NA
ASSLEGDGYT
>TRBV19|TRBJ1-2|TRBD1
ASSIAQGDHGYT
>TRBV7-2|TRBJ2-5|TRBD2
ASSSTPAGGAGAQY
>TRBV7-7|TRBJ2-5|TRBD2
ASSLGSGRVKETQY
>TRBV3-1/TRBV3-2|TRBJ2-5|NA
ASQTGAETQY
>TRBV12-3/TRBV12-4|TRBJ2-3|TRBD2
ASRLAGGDTQY
>TRBV19|TRBJ1-1|NA
ASSIDQLTMNTEAF
>TRBV19|TRBJ2-1|NA
ASSTLTGGNEQF
>TRBV9|TRBJ2-7|TRBD2
ASSPDGLAAYEQY
>TRBV10-3|TRBJ2-5|TRBD1
AIGEQGSEETQY
>TRBV18|TRBJ1-2|NA
ASADRSYGYT
>TRBV5-1|TRBJ2-7|TRBD1
ASSPRQGEPYEQY
>TRBV5-4|TRBJ2-7|TRBD1
ASSSPPSGTVTYEQY
>TRBV11-2|TRBJ2-7|NA
ASSFDSTYEQY
>TRBV10-3|TRBJ2-1|TRBD2
AISGRLAGVGGRLNNEQF
>TRBV5-1|TRBJ2-7|TRBD2
ASSSSGTYEQY
>TRBV27|TRBJ2-1|TRBD2
ASRPLGGLGHNEQF
>TRBV4-1|TRBJ1-5|NA
ASSQEQAHQPQH
>TRBV19|TRBJ1-5|NA
ASSMEGASSNQPQH
>TRBV7-2|TRBJ1-3|NA
ASSLSGFGNTIY
>TRBV10-3|TRBJ2-7|NA
AISLSGSYEQY
>TRBV10-3|TRBJ1-3|TRBD1
AIKRDREDSGNTIY
>TRBV5-5|TRBJ2-1|NA
ASSMGPTAGEQF
>TRBV6-5|TRBJ2-7|NA
ASAPSEGYEQY
>TRBV7-6|TRBJ1-3|NA
ASSPVGTGNTIY
>TRBV3-1/TRBV3-2|TRBJ1-1|NA
ASSPRVNTEAF
>TRBV27|TRBJ1-5|TRBD1
ASRPRTGERQPQH
>TRBV11-2|TRBJ2-7|TRBD2
ASSLVTSGRQQY
>TRBV6-1|TRBJ2-2|NA
ASSEANGGWSPGELF
>TRBV4-2|TRBJ2-7|NA
ASSQEQFYYEQY
>TRBV3-1/TRBV3-2|TRBJ1-4|NA
ASSPGSMEKLF
>TRBV4-1|TRBJ2-1|TRBD1
ASSPGQGNNEQF
>TRBV5-8|TRBJ1-1|TRBD1
ASSLSQGGTEAF
>TRBV6-5|TRBJ2-3|TRBD1
ASRSRGYSDTQY
>TRBV25-1|TRBJ1-2|NA
ASSRDSYYGYT
>TRBV25-1|TRBJ2-7|TRBD2
ASSDTSPRGLAGDEQY
>TRBV11-2|TRBJ2-7|TRBD2
ASRGEGQYEQY
>TRBV18|TRBJ2-7|TRBD2
ASSPGASGSYEQY
>TRBV2|TRBJ1-5|NA
ASSVYGYGRSNQPQH
>TRBV25-1|TRBJ1-2|TRBD1
ASSDPGTGANYGYT